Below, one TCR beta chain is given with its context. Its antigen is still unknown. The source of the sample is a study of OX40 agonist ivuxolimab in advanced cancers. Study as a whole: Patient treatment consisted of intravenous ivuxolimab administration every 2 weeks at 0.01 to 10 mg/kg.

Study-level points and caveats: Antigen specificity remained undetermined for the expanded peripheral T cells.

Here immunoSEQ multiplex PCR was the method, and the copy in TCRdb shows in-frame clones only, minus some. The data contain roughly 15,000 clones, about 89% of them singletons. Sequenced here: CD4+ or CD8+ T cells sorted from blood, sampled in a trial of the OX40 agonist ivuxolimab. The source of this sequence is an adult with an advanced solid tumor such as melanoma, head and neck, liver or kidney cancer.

In nucleotides, the CDR3 is TGTGCCAGCAGTGAAGAGCACAGGGGGAATGAAAAACTGTTTTTT. Encoded protein: CASSEEHRGNEKLFF. This rearrangement joins TRBV6-1 to TRBJ1-4, with TRBD1 identical over 8 bases. Trimming took 1 base from V and 5 from J; bases not matched to a gene: 3. The V gene's germline CDR1 is MNHNS and CDR2 SASEGT. CDR3 length: 15 residues.